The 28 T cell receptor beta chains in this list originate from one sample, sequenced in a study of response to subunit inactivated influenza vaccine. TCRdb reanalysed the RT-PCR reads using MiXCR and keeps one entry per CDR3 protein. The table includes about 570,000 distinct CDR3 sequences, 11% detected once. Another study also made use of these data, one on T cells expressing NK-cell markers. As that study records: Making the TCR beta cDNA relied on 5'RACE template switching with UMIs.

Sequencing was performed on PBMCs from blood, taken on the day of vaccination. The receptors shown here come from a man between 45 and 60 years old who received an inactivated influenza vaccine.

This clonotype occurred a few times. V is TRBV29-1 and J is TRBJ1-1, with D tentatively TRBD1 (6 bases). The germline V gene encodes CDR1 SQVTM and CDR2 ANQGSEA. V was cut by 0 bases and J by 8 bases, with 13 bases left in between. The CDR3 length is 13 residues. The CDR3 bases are TGCAGCGTTGAAGATGGAGGCAGGGGAGAAGCTTTCTTT. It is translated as CSVEDGGRGEAFF.

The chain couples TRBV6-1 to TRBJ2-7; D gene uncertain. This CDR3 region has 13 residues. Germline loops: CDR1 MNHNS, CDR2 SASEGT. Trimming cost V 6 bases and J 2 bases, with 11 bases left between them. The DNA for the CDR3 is TGTGCCAGCAGCGTTTCCCGGGCCTACGAGCAGTACTTC. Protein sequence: CASSVSRAYEQYF.

CDR3 protein: CASSPGVINEQFF. CDR3 nucleotide sequence: TGTGCCAGCAGCCCCGGGGTGATCAATGAGCAGTTCTTC. The chain links TRBV14 to TRBJ2-1; possibly TRBD2 for D (5 bases). Deletions cut 4 bases from V and 6 bases from J, with 10 bases between. Germline V gives CDR1 SGHDN, CDR2 FVKESK. The CDR3 is 13 residues long.

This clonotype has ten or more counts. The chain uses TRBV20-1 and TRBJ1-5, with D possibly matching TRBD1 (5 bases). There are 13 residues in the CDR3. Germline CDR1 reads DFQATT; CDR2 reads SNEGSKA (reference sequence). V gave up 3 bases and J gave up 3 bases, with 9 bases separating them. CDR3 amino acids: CSASEGPNQPQHF. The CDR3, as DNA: TGCAGTGCTAGCGAGGGACCCAATCAGCCCCAGCATTTT.

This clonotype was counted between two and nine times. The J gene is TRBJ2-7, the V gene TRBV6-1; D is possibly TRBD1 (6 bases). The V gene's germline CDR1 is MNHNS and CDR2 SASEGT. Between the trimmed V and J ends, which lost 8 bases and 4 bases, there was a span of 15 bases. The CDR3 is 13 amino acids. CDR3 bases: TGTGCCAGCGGCCACAGGGTTGGGTACGAGCAGTACTTC. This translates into CASGHRVGYEQYF.

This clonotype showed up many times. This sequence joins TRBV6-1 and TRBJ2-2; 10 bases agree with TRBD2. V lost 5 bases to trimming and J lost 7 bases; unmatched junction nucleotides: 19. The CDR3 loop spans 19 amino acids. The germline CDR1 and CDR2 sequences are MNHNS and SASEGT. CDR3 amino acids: CASSLSILAGAVGDGELFF. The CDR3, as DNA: TGTGCCAGCAGTCTCTCCATTCTAGCGGGGGCCGTTGGCGACGGGGAGCTGTTTTTT.

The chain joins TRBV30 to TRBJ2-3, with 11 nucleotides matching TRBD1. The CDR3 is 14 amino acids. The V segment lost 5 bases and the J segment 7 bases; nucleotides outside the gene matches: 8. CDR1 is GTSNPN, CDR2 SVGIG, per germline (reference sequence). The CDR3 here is CAWLGTGGHHTQYF. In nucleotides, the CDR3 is TGTGCCTGGCTCGGGACAGGGGGTCATCATACGCAGTATTTT. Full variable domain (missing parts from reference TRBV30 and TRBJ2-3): SQTIHQWPATLVQPVGSPLSLECTVEGTSNPNLYWYRQAAGRGLQLLFYSVGIGQISSEVPQNLSASRPQDRQFILSSKKLLLSDSGFYLCAWLGTGGHHTQYFGPGTRLTVL.

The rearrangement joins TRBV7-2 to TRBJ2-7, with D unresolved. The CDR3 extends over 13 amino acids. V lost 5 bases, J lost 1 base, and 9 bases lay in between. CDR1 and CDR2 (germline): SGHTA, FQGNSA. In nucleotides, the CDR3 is TGTGCCAGCAGCCGAAGGGCATCCTACGAGCAGTACTTC. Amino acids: CASSRRASYEQYF.

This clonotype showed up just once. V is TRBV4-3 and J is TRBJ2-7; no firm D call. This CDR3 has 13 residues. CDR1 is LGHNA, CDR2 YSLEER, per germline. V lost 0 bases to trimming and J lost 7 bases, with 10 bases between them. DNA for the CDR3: TGCGCCAGCAGCCAAGATTTAACGGCTGAGCAGTACTTC. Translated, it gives CASSQDLTAEQYF.

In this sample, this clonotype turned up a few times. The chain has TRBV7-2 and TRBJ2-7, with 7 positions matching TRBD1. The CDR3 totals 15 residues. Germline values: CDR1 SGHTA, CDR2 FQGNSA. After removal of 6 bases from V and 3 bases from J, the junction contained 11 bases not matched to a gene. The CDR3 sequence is CASSSRDSPLYEQYF. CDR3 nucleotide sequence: TGTGCCAGCAGTTCACGGGACAGTCCCCTCTACGAGCAGTACTTC.

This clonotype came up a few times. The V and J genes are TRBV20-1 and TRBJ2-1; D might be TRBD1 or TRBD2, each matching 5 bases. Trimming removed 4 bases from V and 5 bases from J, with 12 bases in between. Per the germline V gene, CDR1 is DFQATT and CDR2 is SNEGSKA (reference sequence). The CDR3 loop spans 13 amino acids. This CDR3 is CSAMRGANNEQFF. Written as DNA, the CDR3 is TGCAGTGCTATGAGGGGAGCTAACAATGAGCAGTTCTTC.

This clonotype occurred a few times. The CDR3 protein is CATAGHLTDTQYF. CDR3 in DNA: TGTGCCACCGCGGGGCACCTCACAGATACGCAGTATTTT. The chain is built from TRBV2 and TRBJ2-3, with a possible D match to TRBD2 (6 bases). Germline assignment: CDR1 SNHLY and CDR2 FYNNEI. The CDR3 runs to 13 residues. The V and J ends lost 10 bases and 2 bases respectively, with 13 bases between them.

The DNA for the CDR3 is TGTGCCAGCAGCTATAGGACGGACTATGGCTACACCTTC. As protein: CASSYRTDYGYTF. This rearrangement joins TRBV7-2 to TRBJ1-2; D remains unclear. The V and J ends lost 4 bases and 3 bases respectively, with 9 bases between them. Germline CDR1 reads SGHTA; CDR2 reads FQGNSA. This CDR3 is built from 13 residues.

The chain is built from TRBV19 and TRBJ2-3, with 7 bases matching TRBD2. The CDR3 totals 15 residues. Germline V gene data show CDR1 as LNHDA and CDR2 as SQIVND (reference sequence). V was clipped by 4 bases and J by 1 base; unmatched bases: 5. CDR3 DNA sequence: TGTGCCAGTAGTACCAACGCGGGGGGCACAGATACGCAGTATTTT. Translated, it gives CASSTNAGGTDTQYF. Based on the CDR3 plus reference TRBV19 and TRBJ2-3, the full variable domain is DGGITQSPKYLFRKEGQNVTLSCEQNLNHDAMYWYRQDPGQGLRLIYYSQIVNDFQKGDIAEGYSVSREKKESFPLTVTSAQKNPTAFYLCASSTNAGGTDTQYFGPGTRLTVL.

The CDR3 bases are TGTGCCAGCAGCTCACAGTCAACGGGGGCGCTGGGCTATGGCTACACCTTC. It translates to CASSSQSTGALGYGYTF. J is TRBJ1-2 and V is TRBV7-2; tentatively, D is TRBD1 (6 bases). The CDR3 is 17 amino acids. Deletions cut 4 bases from V and 4 bases from J, with 22 bases between. CDR1 and CDR2 (germline): SGHTA, FQGNSA.

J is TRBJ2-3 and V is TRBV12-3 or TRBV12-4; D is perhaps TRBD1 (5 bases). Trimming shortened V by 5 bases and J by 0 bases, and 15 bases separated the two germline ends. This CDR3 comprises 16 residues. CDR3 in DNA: TGTGCCAGCAGTCCTCTTACACAGGCTAGCACAGATACGCAGTATTTT. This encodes CASSPLTQASTDTQYF.

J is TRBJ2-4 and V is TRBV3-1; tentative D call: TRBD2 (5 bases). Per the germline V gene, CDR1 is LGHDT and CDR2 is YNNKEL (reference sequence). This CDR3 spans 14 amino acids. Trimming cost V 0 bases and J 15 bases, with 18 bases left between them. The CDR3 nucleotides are TGTGCCAGCAGCCAAGAAGCCCGGCAGCCCCGGGGGTACTTC. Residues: CASSQEARQPRGYF.

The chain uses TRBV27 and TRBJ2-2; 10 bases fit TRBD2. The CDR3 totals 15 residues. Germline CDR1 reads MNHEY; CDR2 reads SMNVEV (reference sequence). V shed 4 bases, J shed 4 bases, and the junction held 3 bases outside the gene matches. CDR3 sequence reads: CASSSLAGITGELFF. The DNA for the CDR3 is TGTGCCAGCAGTTCACTAGCGGGGATCACCGGGGAGCTGTTTTTT.

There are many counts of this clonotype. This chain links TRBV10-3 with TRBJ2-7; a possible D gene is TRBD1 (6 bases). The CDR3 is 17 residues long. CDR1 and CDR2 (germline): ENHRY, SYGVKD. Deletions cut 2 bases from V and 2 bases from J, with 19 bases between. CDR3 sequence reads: CAISEPPGTRNTYEQYF. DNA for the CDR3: TGTGCCATCAGTGAGCCGCCCGGGACACGGAATACCTACGAGCAGTACTTC.

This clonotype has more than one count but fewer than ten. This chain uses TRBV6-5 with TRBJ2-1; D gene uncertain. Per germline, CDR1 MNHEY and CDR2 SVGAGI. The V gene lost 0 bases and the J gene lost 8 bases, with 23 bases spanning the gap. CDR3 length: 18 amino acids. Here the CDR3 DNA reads TGTGCCAGCAGTTACTCGTCGGCAAGCAGGACCGGTTCCCATGAGCAGTTCTTC. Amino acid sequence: CASSYSSASRTGSHEQFF.

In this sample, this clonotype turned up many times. CDR3 protein: CASSVYSRNTGELFF. In nucleotides, the CDR3 is TGTGCCAGCAGCGTATATTCCAGGAACACCGGGGAGCTGTTTTTT. The V call is TRBV9, the J call TRBJ2-2; no clear D. The CDR3 length is 15 residues. Germline V CDR1 and CDR2: SGDLS, YYNGEE. V lost 1 base to trimming and J lost 1 base, with 8 bases between them.

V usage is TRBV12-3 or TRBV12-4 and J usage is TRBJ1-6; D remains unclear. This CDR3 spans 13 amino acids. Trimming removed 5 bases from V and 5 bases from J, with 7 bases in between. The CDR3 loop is CASSVGDNSPLHF. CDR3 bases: TGTGCCAGCAGTGTCGGAGATAATTCACCCCTCCACTTT.

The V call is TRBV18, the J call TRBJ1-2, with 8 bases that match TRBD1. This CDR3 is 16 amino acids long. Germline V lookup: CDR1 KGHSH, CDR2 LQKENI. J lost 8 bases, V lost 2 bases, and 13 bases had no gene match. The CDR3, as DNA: TGTGCCAGCTCACCAGCGACAGGGGCCCCTGGCGGGGGCTACACCTTC. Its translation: CASSPATGAPGGGYTF. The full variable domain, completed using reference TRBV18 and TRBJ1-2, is NAGVMQNPRHLVRRRGQEARLRCSPMKGHSHVYWYRQLPEEGLKFMVYLQKENIIDESGMPKERFSAEFPKEGPSILRIQQVVRGDSAAYFCASSPATGAPGGGYTFGSGTRLTVV.

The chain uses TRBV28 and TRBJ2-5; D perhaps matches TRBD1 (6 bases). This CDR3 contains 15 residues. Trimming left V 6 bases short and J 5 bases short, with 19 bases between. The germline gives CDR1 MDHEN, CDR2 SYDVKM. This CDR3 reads CASSYLDSPRETQYF. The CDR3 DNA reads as TGTGCCAGCAGCTACCTGGACAGCCCGAGGGAGACCCAGTACTTC. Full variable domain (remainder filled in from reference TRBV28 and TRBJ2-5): DVKVTQSSRYLVKRTGEKVFLECVQDMDHENMFWYRQDPGLGLRLIYFSYDVKMKEKGDIPEGYSVSREKKERFSLILESASTNQTSMYLCASSYLDSPRETQYFGPGTRLLVL.

The CDR3 spells CASRAAGKNTEAFF. The CDR3 nucleotides read TGTGCCAGCAGGGCGGCCGGGAAGAACACTGAAGCTTTCTTT. The chain employs TRBV28 and TRBJ1-1; D unresolved. There are 14 residues in the CDR3. V was shortened by 6 bases and J by 1 base, with 12 bases between the two germline ends. The V gene's germline CDR1 is MDHEN and CDR2 SYDVKM.

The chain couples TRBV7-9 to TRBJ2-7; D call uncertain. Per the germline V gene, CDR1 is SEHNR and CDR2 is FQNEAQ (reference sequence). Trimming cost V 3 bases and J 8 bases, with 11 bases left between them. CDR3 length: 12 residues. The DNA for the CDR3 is TGTGCCAGCAGCTTGGAGAACTGGAAGCAGTACTTC. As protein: CASSLENWKQYF. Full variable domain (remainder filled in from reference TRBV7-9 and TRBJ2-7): DTGVSQNPRHKITKRGQNVTFRCDPISEHNRLYWYRQTLGQGPEFLTYFQNEAQLEKSRLLSDRFSAERPKGSFSTLEIQRTEQGDSAMYLCASSLENWKQYFGPGTRLTVT.

CDR3 bases: TGCGCCAGCAGCCAACTGACAGGCAGCTCCTACGAGCAGTACTTC. Its protein is CASSQLTGSSYEQYF. V usage is TRBV4-1 and J usage is TRBJ2-7, with D perhaps matching TRBD1 (6 bases). The ends were cut back, 2 bases at V and 0 bases at J, with 11 bases in the middle. Germline V gene data show CDR1 as MGHRA and CDR2 as YSYEKL. The CDR3 contains 15 residues.

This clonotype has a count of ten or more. The CDR3 DNA follows: TGCAGTGCTATTTTTGACCCTAACACCGGGGAGCTGTTTTTT. Translation gives CSAIFDPNTGELFF. V and J are TRBV20-1 and TRBJ2-2; the D is unclear. V lost 4 bases and J lost 2, with 11 bases in between. Germline-derived CDR1 and CDR2 are DFQATT and SNEGSKA (reference sequence). The CDR3 has 14 amino acids.